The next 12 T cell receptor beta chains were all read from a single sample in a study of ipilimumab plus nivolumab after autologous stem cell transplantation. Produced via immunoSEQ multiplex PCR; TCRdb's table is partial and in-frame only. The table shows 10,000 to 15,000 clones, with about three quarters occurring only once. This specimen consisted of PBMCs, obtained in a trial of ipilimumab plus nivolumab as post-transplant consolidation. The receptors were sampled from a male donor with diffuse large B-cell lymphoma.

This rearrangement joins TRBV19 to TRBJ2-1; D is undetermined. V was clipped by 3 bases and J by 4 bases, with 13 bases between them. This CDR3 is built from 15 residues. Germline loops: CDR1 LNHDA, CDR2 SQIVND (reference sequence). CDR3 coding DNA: TGTGCCAGTAGTATGTTAGACACGGATTACAATGAGCAGTTCTTC. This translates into CASSMLDTDYNEQFF.

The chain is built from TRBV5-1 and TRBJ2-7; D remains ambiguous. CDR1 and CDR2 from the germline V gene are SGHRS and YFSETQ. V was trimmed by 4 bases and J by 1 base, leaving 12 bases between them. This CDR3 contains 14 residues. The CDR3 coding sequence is TGCGCCAGCAGCGCAAAGGACGGATCCTACGAGCAGTACTTC. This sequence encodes CASSAKDGSYEQYF. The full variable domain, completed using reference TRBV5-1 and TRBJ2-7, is KAGVTQTPRYLIKTRGQQVTLSCSPISGHRSVSWYQQTPGQGLQFLFEYFSETQRNKGNFPGRFSGRQFSNSRSEMNVSTLELGDSALYLCASSAKDGSYEQYFGPGTRLTVT.

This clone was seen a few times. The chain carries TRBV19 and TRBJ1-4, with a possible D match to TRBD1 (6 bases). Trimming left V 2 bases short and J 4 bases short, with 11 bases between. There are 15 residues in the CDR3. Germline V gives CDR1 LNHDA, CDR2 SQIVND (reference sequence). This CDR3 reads CASSITGQYNEKLFF. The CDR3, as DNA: TGTGCCAGTAGTATAACAGGGCAATATAATGAAAAACTGTTTTTT.

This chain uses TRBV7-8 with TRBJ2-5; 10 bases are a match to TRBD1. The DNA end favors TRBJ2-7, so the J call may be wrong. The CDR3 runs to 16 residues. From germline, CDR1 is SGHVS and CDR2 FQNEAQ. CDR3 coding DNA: TGTGCCAGCAGCTTCTTGCCCGGACAGGGGGCCTACGAGCAGTACTTC. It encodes CASSFLPGQGAYEQYF.

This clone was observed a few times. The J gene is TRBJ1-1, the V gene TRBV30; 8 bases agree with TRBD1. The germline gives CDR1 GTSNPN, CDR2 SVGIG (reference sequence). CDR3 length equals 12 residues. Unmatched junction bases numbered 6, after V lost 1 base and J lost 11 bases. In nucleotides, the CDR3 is TGTGCCTGGAGTGATAACCGGGACAGGGCTTTCTTT. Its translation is CAWSDNRDRAFF. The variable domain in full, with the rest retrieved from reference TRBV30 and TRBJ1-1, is SQTIHQWPATLVQPVGSPLSLECTVEGTSNPNLYWYRQAAGRGLQLLFYSVGIGQISSEVPQNLSASRPQDRQFILSSKKLLLSDSGFYLCAWSDNRDRAFFGQGTRLTVV.

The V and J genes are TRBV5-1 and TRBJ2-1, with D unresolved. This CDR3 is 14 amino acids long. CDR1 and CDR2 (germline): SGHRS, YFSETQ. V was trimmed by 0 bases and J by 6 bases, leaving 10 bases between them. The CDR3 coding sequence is TGCGCCAGCAGCTTGGGGTCTCTCCGCAATGAGCAGTTCTTC. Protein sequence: CASSLGSLRNEQFF.

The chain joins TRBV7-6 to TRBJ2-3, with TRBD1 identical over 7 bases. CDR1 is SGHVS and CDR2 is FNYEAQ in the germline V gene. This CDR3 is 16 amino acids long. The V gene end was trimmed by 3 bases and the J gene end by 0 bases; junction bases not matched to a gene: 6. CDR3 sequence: CASSFDRETSTDTQYF. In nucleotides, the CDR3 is TGTGCCAGCAGCTTTGACAGGGAGACTAGCACAGATACGCAGTATTTT.

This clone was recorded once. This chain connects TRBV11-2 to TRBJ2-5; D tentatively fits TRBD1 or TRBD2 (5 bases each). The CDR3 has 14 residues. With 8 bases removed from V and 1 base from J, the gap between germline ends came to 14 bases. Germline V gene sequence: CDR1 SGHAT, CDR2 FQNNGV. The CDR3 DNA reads TGTGCCAGCGTAAAGGGGACGACCCAAGAGACCCAGTACTTC. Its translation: CASVKGTTQETQYF.

As DNA, the CDR3 is TGTGCCAGCAGCGATGGGGGCAATGAGCAGTTCTTC. Protein product: CASSDGGNEQFF. The rearrangement uses TRBV7-9 and TRBJ2-1; D possibly matches TRBD1 or TRBD2 (5 bases each). This CDR3 comprises 12 residues. CDR1 and CDR2 (germline): SEHNR, FQNEAQ (reference sequence). V was clipped by 5 bases and J by 6 bases, with 8 bases between them.

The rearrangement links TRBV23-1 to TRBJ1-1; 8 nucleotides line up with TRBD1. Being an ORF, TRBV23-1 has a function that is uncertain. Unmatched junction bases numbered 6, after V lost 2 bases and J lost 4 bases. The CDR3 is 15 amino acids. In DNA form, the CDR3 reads TGCGCCAGCAGTCAACGACAGGGGCAGGGCACTGAAGCTTTCTTT. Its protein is CASSQRQGQGTEAFF.

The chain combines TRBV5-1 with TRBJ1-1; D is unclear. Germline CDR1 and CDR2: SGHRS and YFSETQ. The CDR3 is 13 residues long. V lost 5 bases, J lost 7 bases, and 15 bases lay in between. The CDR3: CASSRQEPDEAFF. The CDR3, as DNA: TGCGCCAGCAGTCGTCAGGAGCCCGATGAAGCTTTCTTT.

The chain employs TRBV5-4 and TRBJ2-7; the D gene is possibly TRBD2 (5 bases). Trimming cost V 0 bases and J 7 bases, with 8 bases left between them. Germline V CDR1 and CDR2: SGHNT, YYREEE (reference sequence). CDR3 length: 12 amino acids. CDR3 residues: CASSLEGGEQYF. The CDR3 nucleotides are TGTGCCAGCAGCTTGGAGGGCGGGGAGCAGTACTTC.